This entry is about one T cell receptor (beta chain). Its specificity is unknown. The junction differs from germline at one of its ends, possibly a read error. The record originates from a study of regulatory T cells in long-lasting Graves disease. General observations from the study: More public clonotypes were shared by persistent patients (fewer than 3,000) than by new patients (fewer than 1,000).

The CDR3 loop spans 13 amino acids. CDR1 is SQVTM and CDR2 is ANQGSEA in the germline V gene. Time point specified: newly diagnosed GD, antithyroid drugs for less than 3 months. Following extraction of RNA from PBMCs, that RNA was used to make the TCR library. Graves' disease diagnosis was established per American Thyroid Association guidelines. Arm-PCR with iRepertoire HTBI primers amplified the CDR3 regions for these TCR beta libraries. MiXCR was run by TCRdb on the multiplex PCR reads, yielding one entry per CDR3 protein. The table lists 450,000 to 500,000 distinct CDR3 sequences, around 16% of them singletons. These data were also reused for a study on T cells in Graves' hyperthyroidism and ophthalmopathy. This second study notes: An absence of ophthalmopathy progression within 18 months meant stable Graves' hyperthyroidism. Researchers ran a first-round RT-PCR on the TCR CDR3 using the HTBI primer set.

The chain combines TRBV29-1 with TRBJ1-2; the D gene is possibly TRBD1 (5 bases). The sequence was collected from a man aged 35 to 55 with Graves disease. The sequencing used peripheral blood mononuclear cells (PBMCs), collected at new diagnosis, from a patient treated with antithyroid drugs. CDR3: CSATGANLYDYTF. DNA of the CDR3: TGCAGCGCCACCGGGGCCAACCTCTATGACTACACCTTC.